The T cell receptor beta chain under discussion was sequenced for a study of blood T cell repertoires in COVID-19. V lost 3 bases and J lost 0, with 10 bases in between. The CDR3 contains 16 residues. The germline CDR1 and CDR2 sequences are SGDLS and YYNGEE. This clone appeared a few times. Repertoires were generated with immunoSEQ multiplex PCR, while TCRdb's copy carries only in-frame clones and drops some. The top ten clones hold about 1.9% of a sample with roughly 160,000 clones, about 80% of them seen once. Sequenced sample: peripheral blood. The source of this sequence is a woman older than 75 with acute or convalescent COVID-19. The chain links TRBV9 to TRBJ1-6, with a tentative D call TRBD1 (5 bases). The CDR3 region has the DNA TGTGCCAGCAGCGGCGGGGGGAGCTCCTATAATTCACCCCTCCACTTT. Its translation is CASSGGGSSYNSPLHF.